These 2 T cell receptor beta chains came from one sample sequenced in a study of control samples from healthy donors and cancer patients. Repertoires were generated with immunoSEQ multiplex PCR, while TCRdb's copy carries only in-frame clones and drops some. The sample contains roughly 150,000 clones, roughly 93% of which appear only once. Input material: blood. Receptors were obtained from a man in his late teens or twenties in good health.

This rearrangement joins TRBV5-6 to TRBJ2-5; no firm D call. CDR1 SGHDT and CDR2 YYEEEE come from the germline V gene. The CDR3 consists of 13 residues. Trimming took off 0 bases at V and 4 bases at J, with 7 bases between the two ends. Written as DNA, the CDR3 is TGTGCCAGCAGCTTGGAGGCGCGAGAGACCCAGTACTTC. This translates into CASSLEARETQYF.

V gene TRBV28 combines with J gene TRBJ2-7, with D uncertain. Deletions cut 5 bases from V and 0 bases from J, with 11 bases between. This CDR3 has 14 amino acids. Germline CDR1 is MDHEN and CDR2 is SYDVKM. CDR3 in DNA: TGTGCCAGCAGTCAGGCAGAGCCCTCCTACGAGCAGTACTTC. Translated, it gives CASSQAEPSYEQYF. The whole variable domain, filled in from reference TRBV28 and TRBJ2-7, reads DVKVTQSSRYLVKRTGEKVFLECVQDMDHENMFWYRQDPGLGLRLIYFSYDVKMKEKGDIPEGYSVSREKKERFSLILESASTNQTSMYLCASSQAEPSYEQYFGPGTRLTVT.